Each of the 29 T cell receptor beta chains below was sequenced from the same sample in a study of cytomegalovirus exposure and HLA in healthy donors. This table comes from immunoSEQ multiplex PCR, and its TCRdb copy is limited to in-frame clones, with some not included. The table records fewer than 200,000 clones, about 86% of them present only once. Sequencing was performed on PBMCs. Receptors originate from a woman aged 18-29 years in good health and CMV-seropositive.

The rearrangement joins TRBV7-9 to TRBJ2-3; 9 bases agree with TRBD1. There are 18 residues in the CDR3. Germline lookup yields CDR1 SEHNR and CDR2 FQNEAQ (reference sequence). V shed 5 bases, J shed 0 bases, and the junction held 12 bases outside the gene matches. CDR3 sequence reads: CASSAFGQGTASTDTQYF. The CDR3 coding sequence is TGTGCCAGCAGCGCCTTCGGACAGGGGACTGCTAGCACAGATACGCAGTATTTT.

This clone occurred a few times. The chain has TRBV19 and TRBJ1-4; D unclear. CDR1 is LNHDA, CDR2 SQIVND, per germline (reference sequence). The CDR3 has 15 amino acids. The ends were cut back, 10 bases at V and 0 bases at J, with 15 bases in the middle. CDR3 nucleotide sequence: TGTGCCACCTCATCAGACATTTCAACTAATGAAAAACTGTTTTTT. It is translated as CATSSDISTNEKLFF.

The V and J genes are TRBV5-6 and TRBJ2-5; 9 bases are shared with TRBD2. With 4 bases clipped from V and 4 bases from J, the junction kept 8 bases outside the gene matches. The CDR3 contains 15 residues. Germline V gene lookup returns CDR1 SGHDT and CDR2 YYEEEE. The CDR3 nucleotides are TGTGCCAGCAGCCTGAGCGGGGGGCCCGGAGAGACCCAGTACTTC. Its protein is CASSLSGGPGETQYF.

The chain links TRBV7-9 to TRBJ2-2; D is possibly TRBD1 (6 bases). V shed 2 bases and J shed 1 base, with 20 bases lying between them. The CDR3 runs to 19 residues. From germline, CDR1 is SEHNR and CDR2 FQNEAQ (reference sequence). This CDR3 is CASSLHGYRGQKNTGELFF. The CDR3 region has the DNA TGTGCCAGCAGCTTACACGGATACCGAGGACAGAAGAACACCGGGGAGCTGTTTTTT.

The chain carries TRBV4-1 and TRBJ1-1; TRBD1 agrees at 9 bases. Germline V gives CDR1 MGHRA, CDR2 YSYEKL. The CDR3 loop spans 15 amino acids. J was trimmed by 1 base and V by 3 bases; bases with no gene match: 3. The CDR3 here is CASSHSGQGNTEAFF. The CDR3 region has the DNA TGCGCCAGCAGCCACTCGGGACAGGGGAACACTGAAGCTTTCTTT.

The chain is built from TRBV2 and TRBJ2-1, with D perhaps matching TRBD2 (6 bases). Trimming removed 5 bases from V and 8 bases from J, with 28 bases in between. The germline V gene encodes CDR1 SNHLY and CDR2 FYNNEI. The CDR3 is made up of 18 amino acids. The CDR3 spells CASSLTMAGPRYPYEQFF. The CDR3 coding sequence is TGTGCCAGCAGTCTCACCATGGCGGGACCCAGGTACCCCTATGAGCAGTTCTTC.

The V call is TRBV15, the J call TRBJ1-6; the D gene is possibly TRBD1 (5 bases). With 0 bases removed from V and 12 bases from J, the gap between germline ends came to 18 bases. Germline V CDR1 and CDR2: LNHNV, YYDKDF (reference sequence). The CDR3 is made up of 16 amino acids. CDR3 nucleotide sequence: TGTGCCACCAGCAGAGACGCCTTAGGGGACTTCAGACCCCTCCACTTT. Amino acids: CATSRDALGDFRPLHF.

The table lists this clone with a count of one. CDR3 DNA sequence: TGTGCCAGCAGCTTAGTTGGCAGATCGTTGGACGAGCAGTACTTC. This codes for CASSLVGRSLDEQYF. The J gene is TRBJ2-7, the V gene TRBV7-2, with no clear D. Germline V lookup: CDR1 SGHTA, CDR2 FQGNSA. The length of the CDR3 is 15 residues. The V gene lost 1 base and the J gene lost 5 bases, with 15 bases spanning the gap.

The J gene is TRBJ2-5, the V gene TRBV20-1, with a tentative D call TRBD1 (5 bases). V lost 2 bases, J lost 4 bases, and 5 bases lay in between. Per the germline V gene, CDR1 is DFQATT and CDR2 is SNEGSKA (reference sequence). CDR3 length equals 11 residues. CDR3 sequence: CSARQGETQYF. Written as DNA, the CDR3 is TGCAGTGCTAGACAGGGAGAGACCCAGTACTTC.

The V call is TRBV11-2, the J call TRBJ1-1; D might be TRBD1 (5 bases). V was trimmed by 0 bases and J by 4 bases, leaving 6 bases between them. The CDR3 is 13 amino acids. CDR1 and CDR2 from the germline V gene are SGHAT and FQNNGV. The CDR3 is CASSLETATEAFF. The CDR3 nucleotides read TGTGCCAGCAGCTTAGAGACAGCCACTGAAGCTTTCTTT.

The chain has TRBV7-8 and TRBJ2-7, with 7 nucleotides matching TRBD2. V was pared by 1 base and J by 3 bases, with 6 bases of the junction left unmatched. The CDR3 totals 15 residues. Germline V lookup: CDR1 SGHVS, CDR2 FQNEAQ. The CDR3, as DNA: TGTGCCAGCAGCTTAGGGGATAGCGGGCTCTACGAGCAGTACTTC. This codes for CASSLGDSGLYEQYF. Full variable domain (outside the CDR3, taken from reference TRBV7-8 and TRBJ2-7): GAGVSQSPRYKVAKRGQDVALRCDPISGHVSLFWYQQALGQGPEFLTYFQNEAQLDKSGLPSDRFFAERPEGSVSTLKIQRTQQEDSAVYLCASSLGDSGLYEQYFGPGTRLTVT.

The chain joins TRBV5-1 to TRBJ2-6; D is ambiguous. In germline, CDR1 is SGHRS, CDR2 YFSETQ. This CDR3 has 16 residues. V dropped 0 bases and J dropped 1 base, with 8 bases sitting between them. The CDR3 reads CASSLVSSSGANVLTF. The CDR3 DNA is TGCGCCAGCAGCTTGGTCTCCAGTTCTGGGGCCAACGTCCTGACTTTC.

The rearrangement uses TRBV7-8 and TRBJ1-2; D might be TRBD1 (5 bases). Trimming pared 2 bases from V and 4 bases from J, leaving 14 bases between. This CDR3 contains 15 residues. Looked up from germline, CDR1 is SGHVS and CDR2 is FQNEAQ. The DNA of the CDR3 is TGTGCCAGCAGCTTAAGGGCACAGGTAATCTATGGCTACACCTTC. It encodes CASSLRAQVIYGYTF.

The chain employs TRBV5-1 and TRBJ2-3; D possibly corresponds to TRBD2 (6 bases). Germline V CDR1 and CDR2: SGHRS, YFSETQ. Trimming removed 0 bases at V and 14 bases at J, with 16 bases between. The CDR3 is 13 residues long. CDR3 loop: CASSLDSPGLRYF. The CDR3 coding sequence is TGCGCCAGCAGCTTGGACTCCCCGGGACTCAGGTATTTT.

The chain uses TRBV15 and TRBJ1-4, with D maybe TRBD1 (6 bases). The CDR3 consists of 14 residues. The V gene lost 3 bases and the J gene lost 7 bases, with 12 bases spanning the gap. Germline lookup yields CDR1 LNHNV and CDR2 YYDKDF (reference sequence). CDR3 DNA sequence: TGTGCCACCAGCAGCGGGGGGCGTTCTGAAAAACTGTTTTTT. Amino acids: CATSSGGRSEKLFF.

The chain has TRBV15 and TRBJ1-3, with no clear D. V was trimmed by 0 bases and J by 0 bases, leaving 6 bases between them. Germline-derived CDR1 and CDR2 are LNHNV and YYDKDF (reference sequence). The CDR3 contains 15 residues. CDR3 loop: CATSRDSSSGNTIYF. CDR3 sequence (DNA): TGTGCCACCAGCAGAGATTCGAGCTCTGGAAACACCATATATTTT. Supplemented by reference TRBV15 and TRBJ1-3, the full variable domain reads DAMVIQNPRYQVTQFGKPVTLSCSQTLNHNVMYWYQQKSSQAPKLLFHYYDKDFNNEADTPDNFQSRRPNTSFCFLDIRSPGLGDTAMYLCATSRDSSSGNTIYFGEGSWLTVV.

This clone was detected many times. The V call is TRBV5-1, the J call TRBJ1-1, with D possibly matching TRBD1 (6 bases). V lost 7 bases, J lost 5 bases, and 15 bases lay in between. The CDR3 contains 13 residues. CDR1 and CDR2 (germline): SGHRS, YFSETQ. DNA of the CDR3: TGCGCCAGCCAACAGGGCAAGAGGACTGAAGCTTTCTTT. It encodes CASQQGKRTEAFF. Based on the CDR3 plus reference TRBV5-1 and TRBJ1-1, the full variable domain is KAGVTQTPRYLIKTRGQQVTLSCSPISGHRSVSWYQQTPGQGLQFLFEYFSETQRNKGNFPGRFSGRQFSNSRSEMNVSTLELGDSALYLCASQQGKRTEAFFGQGTRLTVV.

The chain carries TRBV6-4 and TRBJ1-2; 8 positions match TRBD1. The CDR3 has 16 residues. Germline V lookup: CDR1 MRHNA, CDR2 SNTAGT. V lost 0 bases and J lost 6; bases outside the gene matches: 9. CDR3 in amino acids: CASSDSQGDRGDGYTF. In DNA form, the CDR3 reads TGTGCCAGCAGTGACTCGCAAGGAGACAGGGGAGATGGCTACACCTTC.

The chain is built from TRBV5-5 and TRBJ1-5; no clear D gene. The V gene lost 0 bases and the J gene lost 6 bases, with 10 bases spanning the gap. In germline, CDR1 is SGHKS, CDR2 YYEKEE (reference sequence). The CDR3 is 14 residues long. CDR3 DNA sequence: TGTGCCAGCAGCTTGGATGCGGGGTCTCAGCCCCAGCATTTT. Protein sequence: CASSLDAGSQPQHF.

The chain has TRBV27 and TRBJ2-7, with D possibly TRBD1 on 5 matching bases. The germline gives CDR1 MNHEY, CDR2 SMNVEV (reference sequence). V lost 5 bases to trimming and J lost 4 bases, with 15 bases between them. CDR3 length: 14 amino acids. For the CDR3, the DNA is TGTGCCAGCAGTGCTGGGGCGCGGAGTTACGAGCAGTACTTC. It is translated as CASSAGARSYEQYF.

CDR3 nucleotide sequence: TGTGCCAGCAGCCCCCGGGACAGGGGTAATGGCGGCTACACCTTC. Amino acid sequence: CASSPRDRGNGGYTF. The chain links TRBV7-9 to TRBJ1-2, with TRBD1 identical over 10 bases. With V trimmed by 5 bases and J by 8 bases, 11 bases remained unmatched. Germline CDR1 is SEHNR and CDR2 is FQNEAQ (reference sequence). CDR3 length: 15 amino acids.

The rearrangement joins TRBV10-1 to TRBJ2-1, with unresolved D. V was shortened by 5 bases and J by 0 bases, with 11 bases between the two germline ends. CDR3 length equals 15 residues. Germline V gives CDR1 WNHNN, CDR2 SYGVQD (reference sequence). The DNA for the CDR3 is TGCGCCAGCAGTACCTCATGGAGCTCCTACAATGAGCAGTTCTTC. Protein: CASSTSWSSYNEQFF.

This clone occurred once. The genes are TRBV10-2 and TRBJ1-2, with 11 bases lining up with TRBD1. The germline CDR1 and CDR2 sequences are WSHSY and SAAADI. The CDR3 is 15 residues long. With 6 bases clipped from V and 3 bases from J, the junction kept 6 bases outside the gene matches. CDR3 amino acids: CASSPWGQGDYGYTF. For the CDR3, the DNA is TGCGCCAGCAGCCCCTGGGGACAGGGGGACTATGGCTACACCTTC.

The chain combines TRBV6-5 with TRBJ1-1; 7 bases line up with TRBD1. The CDR3 is made up of 12 amino acids. The J segment lost 11 bases and the V segment lost 3 bases, leaving 6 bases of the junction unmatched. Germline lookup yields CDR1 MNHEY and CDR2 SVGAGI. The chain's CDR3 is CASSYRGLRAFF. CDR3 DNA sequence: TGTGCCAGCAGTTATAGGGGGCTGCGGGCTTTCTTT.

The table lists this clone with a few counts. The rearrangement joins TRBV10-3 to TRBJ1-1, with a weak D call TRBD1 (6 bases). CDR1 and CDR2 (germline): ENHRY, SYGVKD. The CDR3 runs 12 residues. V was pared by 11 bases and J by 5 bases, with 15 bases between. DNA of the CDR3: TGTGCCGTACAGGGTGAGAGGACTGAAGCTTTCTTT. It translates to CAVQGERTEAFF.

The gene calls are TRBV2 and TRBJ2-7; D is undetermined. The V end lost 5 bases, the J end lost 6 bases, and 11 bases lay between the germline ends. The germline V gene has CDR1 SNHLY and CDR2 FYNNEI. The CDR3 totals 12 residues. In DNA, the CDR3 is TGTGCCAGCAGTCAGACCCGGAGCGAGCAGTACTTC. Translated: CASSQTRSEQYF.

This clone has only a few counts. The rearrangement uses TRBV20-1 and TRBJ2-5; the D is unclear. The V gene lost 6 bases and the J gene lost 2 bases, with 7 bases spanning the gap. Germline values: CDR1 DFQATT, CDR2 SNEGSKA (reference sequence). The CDR3 covers 11 residues. CDR3 region: CSATDQETQYF. In DNA form, the CDR3 reads TGCAGTGCCACTGATCAAGAGACCCAGTACTTC.

The chain is built from TRBV5-4 and TRBJ2-2; D may be TRBD2 (5 bases). Trimming removed 9 bases at V and 5 bases at J, with 11 bases between. Germline V lookup: CDR1 SGHNT, CDR2 YYREEE (reference sequence). This CDR3 is 12 amino acids long. The CDR3 DNA is TGTGCCAACACACTAGAAACCGGGGAGCTGTTTTTT. The encoded protein is CANTLETGELFF.

This clone was seen once. The chain uses TRBV7-9 and TRBJ2-3; TRBD2 agrees at 13 bases. The CDR3 runs to 19 residues. V was clipped by 5 bases and J by 1 base; unmatched bases: 12. CDR1 is SEHNR and CDR2 is FQNEAQ in the germline V gene (reference sequence). DNA of the CDR3: TGTGCCAGCAGCGGTCACACTAGCGGGGGGGCTGGGGGCACAGATACGCAGTATTTT. Residues: CASSGHTSGGAGGTDTQYF.